This T cell receptor (beta chain) was documented in a study of shared clonotypes between healthy human individuals. Study outcomes and limitations: Sequencing depth was expected to affect clonotype sharing among donors. Shared clonotypes across all four donors exceeded non-shared ones in generation probability.

As concerns this clone: Antigen: not known.

The naive CD8 subset, CD45RO-negative cells positively selected for CCR7, excluded terminally differentiated effector memory CD45RA+ cells. Template for every sorted-subset replicate PCR totaled about 0.2 ug DNA, 25,000 to 35,000 T cell genomes. Assay: immunoSEQ multiplex PCR; the TCRdb copy retains only in-frame clones and omits some. The repertoire holds over 2 million clones, about 95% seen once, with 0.85% to 1.2% in the top ten. Germline CDR1 and CDR2: MNHNY and SVGAGI (reference sequence). The CDR3 runs to 16 residues. The V and J ends lost 6 bases and 5 bases, in that order; junction bases with no gene match: 10.

V gene TRBV6-6 combines with J gene TRBJ2-3; 11 nucleotides line up with TRBD2. The sample was naive CD8+ T cells sorted from blood. The sequence was collected from a man aged 18 to 29 in good health. CDR3 amino acids: CASRAPGLAVEDTQYF. CDR3 sequence (DNA): TGTGCCAGCAGGGCGCCGGGACTAGCGGTTGAAGATACGCAGTATTTT.